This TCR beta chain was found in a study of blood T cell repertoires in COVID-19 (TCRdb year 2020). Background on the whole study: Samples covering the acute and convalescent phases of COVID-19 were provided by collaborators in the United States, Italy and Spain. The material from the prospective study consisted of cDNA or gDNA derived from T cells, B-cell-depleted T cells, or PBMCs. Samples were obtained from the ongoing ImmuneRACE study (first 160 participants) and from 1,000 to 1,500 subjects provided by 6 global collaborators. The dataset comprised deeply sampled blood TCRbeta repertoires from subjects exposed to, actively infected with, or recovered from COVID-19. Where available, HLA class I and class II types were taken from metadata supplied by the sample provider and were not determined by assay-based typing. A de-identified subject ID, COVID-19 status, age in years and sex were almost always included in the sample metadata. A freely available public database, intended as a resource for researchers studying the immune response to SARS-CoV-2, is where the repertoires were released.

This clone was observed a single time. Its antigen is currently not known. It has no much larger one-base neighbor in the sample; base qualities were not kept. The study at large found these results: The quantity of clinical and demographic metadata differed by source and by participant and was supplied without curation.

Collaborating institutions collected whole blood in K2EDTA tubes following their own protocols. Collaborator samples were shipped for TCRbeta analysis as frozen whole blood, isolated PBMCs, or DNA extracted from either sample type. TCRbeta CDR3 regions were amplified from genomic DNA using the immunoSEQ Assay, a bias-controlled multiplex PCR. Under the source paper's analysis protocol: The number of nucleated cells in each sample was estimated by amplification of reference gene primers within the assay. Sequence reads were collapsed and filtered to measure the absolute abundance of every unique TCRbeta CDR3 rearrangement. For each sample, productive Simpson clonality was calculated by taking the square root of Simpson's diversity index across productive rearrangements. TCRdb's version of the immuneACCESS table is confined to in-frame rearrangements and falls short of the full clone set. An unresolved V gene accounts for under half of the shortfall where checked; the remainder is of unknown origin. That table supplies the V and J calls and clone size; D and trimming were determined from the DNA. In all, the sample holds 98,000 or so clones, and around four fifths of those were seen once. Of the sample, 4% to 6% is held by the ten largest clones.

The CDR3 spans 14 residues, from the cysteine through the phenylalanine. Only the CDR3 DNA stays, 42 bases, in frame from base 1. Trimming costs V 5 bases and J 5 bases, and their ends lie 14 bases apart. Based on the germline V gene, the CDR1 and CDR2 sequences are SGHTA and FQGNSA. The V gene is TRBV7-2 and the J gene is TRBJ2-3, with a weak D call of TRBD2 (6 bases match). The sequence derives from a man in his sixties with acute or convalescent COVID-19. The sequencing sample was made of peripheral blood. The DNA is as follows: TGTGCCAGCAGCCTGACTAGTTTATTAGATACGCAGTATTTT. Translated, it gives CASSLTSLLDTQYF.